The 4 T cell receptor beta chains below were found in one sample sequenced in a study of cytomegalovirus exposure and HLA in healthy donors. The PCR used 60 Vbeta and 13 Jbeta primers. Assay used: immunoSEQ multiplex PCR; TCRdb lists only in-frame clones, some missing. The sample includes 150,000 to 200,000 clones, around nine tenths of them seen just once. The source material was PBMCs. Receptors were obtained from a woman aged 18-29 years in good health and CMV-seronegative.

This clone has just a few counts. The V gene is TRBV28, the J gene TRBJ2-3; a weak D match, TRBD2 (6 bases). Trimming pared 8 bases from V and 5 bases from J, leaving 20 bases between. Germline V gives CDR1 MDHEN, CDR2 SYDVKM. CDR3 length equals 15 residues. This chain's CDR3 is CASGPWGVEGDTQYF. In nucleotides, the CDR3 is TGTGCCAGCGGACCATGGGGGGTGGAGGGAGATACGCAGTATTTT.

The V gene is TRBV19, the J gene TRBJ2-7, with 9 bases aligning to TRBD1. The V gene end was trimmed by 4 bases and the J gene end by 5 bases; junction bases not matched to a gene: 6. This CDR3 is 14 amino acids long. Germline V lookup: CDR1 LNHDA, CDR2 SQIVND (reference sequence). In nucleotides, the CDR3 is TGTGCCAGTAGTAGAGGACAGGGGACCGACGAGCAGTACTTC. Its protein product is CASSRGQGTDEQYF.

The chain recombines TRBV7-8 with TRBJ1-2; 8 nucleotides agree with TRBD1. V was pared by 3 bases and J by 4 bases, with 7 bases of the junction left unmatched. Germline CDR1 and CDR2: SGHVS and FQNEAQ. The CDR3 loop spans 15 amino acids. DNA for the CDR3: TGTGCCAGCAGCTTTGGGGGGCAGGGGGCCTATGGCTACACCTTC. This codes for CASSFGGQGAYGYTF.

This clone was counted only a few times. This rearrangement joins TRBV4-2 to TRBJ2-1; 9 bases are shared with TRBD1. The CDR3 extends over 14 amino acids. The germline V gene has CDR1 LGHNA and CDR2 YNFKEQ. J lost 8 bases, V lost 3 bases, and 5 bases had no gene match. CDR3 nucleotide sequence: TGTGCCAGCAGCCACGAACAGGGGGCCGATGAGCAGTTCTTC. Amino acid sequence: CASSHEQGADEQFF.